A single sample is the source of the 25 T cell receptor beta chains below, sequenced in a study of radiation and T cells in renal cell carcinoma. Indicated time point: blood 2 weeks post-SBRT. Treatment in this sample: 15 Gy SBRT to primary tumor, nephrectomy 4 weeks later. Produced via immunoSEQ multiplex PCR; TCRdb's table is partial and in-frame only. The repertoire consists of tens of thousands of clones, with about 80% occurring once and the leading ten covering under 30%. Sequenced here: blood, sampled from a patient whose treatment included radiotherapy and nephrectomy. The source of these receptors is a woman aged 70-85 years with renal cell carcinoma.

This chain links TRBV5-4 with TRBJ1-2; D is possibly TRBD1 (5 bases). Germline V gives CDR1 SGHNT, CDR2 YYREEE (reference sequence). V lost 4 bases, J lost 4 bases, and 11 bases lay in between. The CDR3 length is 13 residues. CDR3 sequence: CASSRDVAYGYTF. The DNA for the CDR3 is TGTGCCAGCAGCCGGGACGTAGCCTATGGCTACACCTTC.

The V call is TRBV6-5, the J call TRBJ1-1; a possible D gene is TRBD1 (5 bases). V shed 8 bases and J shed 7 bases, with 20 bases lying between them. Per germline, CDR1 MNHEY and CDR2 SVGAGI. This CDR3 region has 14 residues. CDR3 sequence reads: CASQPGLGDLEAFF. CDR3 DNA sequence: TGTGCCAGCCAGCCCGGGCTCGGGGACCTTGAAGCTTTCTTT.

The chain combines TRBV7-2 with TRBJ1-4; TRBD1 agrees at 11 bases. The CDR3 sequence is 14 residues long. Germline V gene data show CDR1 as SGHTA and CDR2 as FQGNSA. V shed 6 bases and J 8 bases; nucleotides not matched to a gene: 5. The CDR3 region is CASRRDRGEEKLFF. CDR3 DNA sequence: TGTGCCAGCAGACGGGACAGGGGGGAGGAAAAACTGTTTTTT.

As for this clone: The junction differs from germline at one of its ends, possibly a read error. V is TRBV7-3 and J is TRBJ2-1; 7 positions match TRBD2. The germline gives CDR1 SGHTA, CDR2 FQGTGA. This CDR3 contains 13 residues. CDR3 sequence (DNA): TGTGCCAGCAGCCTAACCCCTGGGGGGGACCGGTTCTTC. Protein sequence: CASSLTPGGDRFF.

The rearrangement links TRBV6-5 to TRBJ2-7, with TRBD2 identical over 7 bases. The V gene end was trimmed by 4 bases and the J gene end by 5 bases; junction bases not matched to a gene: 11. This CDR3 spans 15 amino acids. The V gene's germline CDR1 is MNHEY and CDR2 SVGAGI. DNA of the CDR3: TGTGCCAGCAGTTCCAGCGGGGCCGTTGGGGACGAGCAGTACTTC. This translates into CASSSSGAVGDEQYF.

This clone appeared a single time. The chain carries TRBV2 and TRBJ1-2, with 11 nucleotides matching TRBD1. CDR1 is SNHLY, CDR2 FYNNEI, per germline. The CDR3 is 14 residues long. The trim removed 7 bases at V and 4 bases at J, leaving 5 bases unmatched. CDR3 nucleotide sequence: TGTGCCAGCACCGGACAGGGGGCGGGCTATGGCTACACCTTC. This gives the protein CASTGQGAGYGYTF.

This clone appeared once. This CDR3 is CAISDIGGNGELFF. The DNA of the CDR3 is TGTGCCATCAGTGACATTGGGGGGAACGGGGAGCTGTTTTTT. The gene calls are TRBV10-3 and TRBJ2-2; the D gene is possibly TRBD2 (6 bases). This CDR3 is built from 14 residues. In germline, CDR1 is ENHRY, CDR2 SYGVKD. V lost 3 bases to trimming and J lost 7 bases, with 12 bases between them.

The chain recombines TRBV7-2 with TRBJ1-1; D not certain. Per germline, CDR1 SGHTA and CDR2 FQGNSA. Trimming cost V 1 base and J 5 bases, with 11 bases left between them. The length of the CDR3 is 14 residues. CDR3 protein: CASSLGRAATEAFF. The CDR3 DNA sequence: TGTGCCAGCAGCTTAGGGAGGGCTGCTACTGAAGCTTTCTTT. Combining the CDR3 with reference TRBV7-2 and TRBJ1-1 gives the whole variable domain GAGVSQSPSNKVTEKGKDVELRCDPISGHTALYWYRQSLGQGLEFLIYFQGNSAPDKSGLPSDRFSAERTGGSVSTLTIQRTQQEDSAVYLCASSLGRAATEAFFGQGTRLTVV.

The rearrangement links TRBV6-5 to TRBJ1-6; weak D call: TRBD1 (6 bases). The CDR3 spans 15 residues. Looked up from germline, CDR1 is MNHEY and CDR2 is SVGAGI. The germline V and J ends were trimmed by 4 bases and 6 bases, with 13 bases remaining between them. CDR3: CASSSRTEGNSPLHF. As DNA, the CDR3 is TGTGCCAGCAGTTCCCGGACAGAGGGTAATTCACCCCTCCACTTT.

The rearrangement uses TRBV5-1 and TRBJ2-5; 9 nucleotides align to TRBD1. The CDR3 has 16 amino acids. In germline, CDR1 is SGHRS, CDR2 YFSETQ. V was pared by 0 bases and J by 5 bases, with 8 bases of the junction left unmatched. For the CDR3, the DNA is TGCGCCAGCAGCTTGGCCGGGACAGGGTTAGGGGAGACCCAGTACTTC. As protein: CASSLAGTGLGETQYF.

The chain recombines TRBV27 with TRBJ1-6; possibly TRBD1 for D (6 bases). The CDR3 spans 13 residues. Germline-derived CDR1 and CDR2 are MNHEY and SMNVEV (reference sequence). Trimming pared 6 bases from V and 7 bases from J, leaving 10 bases between. DNA of the CDR3: TGTGCCAGCAGCCGGGGGCTGAATTCACCCCTCCACTTT. Amino acids: CASSRGLNSPLHF.

The chain combines TRBV5-1 with TRBJ2-7, with D uncertain. This CDR3 comprises 14 residues. Trimming pared 0 bases from V and 3 bases from J, leaving 10 bases between. CDR1 and CDR2 (germline): SGHRS, YFSETQ. CDR3 bases: TGCGCCAGCAGCTTGGCTGGGCCCCTCTACGAGCAGTACTTC. Amino acids: CASSLAGPLYEQYF. The variable domain in full, with the rest retrieved from reference TRBV5-1 and TRBJ2-7, is KAGVTQTPRYLIKTRGQQVTLSCSPISGHRSVSWYQQTPGQGLQFLFEYFSETQRNKGNFPGRFSGRQFSNSRSEMNVSTLELGDSALYLCASSLAGPLYEQYFGPGTRLTVT.

This clone was counted a few times. The genes are TRBV5-1 and TRBJ2-7; D possibly matches TRBD1 or TRBD2 (5 bases each). Germline V lookup: CDR1 SGHRS, CDR2 YFSETQ. Trimming took 0 bases from V and 7 from J, leaving 8 bases between them. The CDR3 is made up of 12 amino acids. CDR3 nucleotide sequence: TGCGCCAGCAGCTTGGCCGGGACGGAGCAGTACTTC. As protein: CASSLAGTEQYF.

The gene calls are TRBV6-5 and TRBJ1-5; 12 positions agree with TRBD1. The CDR3 is made up of 15 amino acids. J lost 7 bases, V lost 7 bases, and 8 bases had no gene match. Germline CDR1 reads MNHEY; CDR2 reads SVGAGI. The CDR3 loop reads CASNEAGTGGQPQHF. The CDR3 region has the DNA TGTGCCAGCAACGAAGCAGGGACAGGGGGCCAGCCCCAGCATTTT.

V gene TRBV7-2 combines with J gene TRBJ1-4; D call uncertain. The CDR3 is made up of 16 amino acids. The V gene lost 2 bases and the J gene lost 8 bases, with 18 bases spanning the gap. In germline, CDR1 is SGHTA, CDR2 FQGNSA. The CDR3 DNA follows: TGTGCCAGCAGCTTATTAAACCCCGACAACGAGGAAAAACTGTTTTTT. It yields the protein CASSLLNPDNEEKLFF.

The chain couples TRBV29-1 to TRBJ2-1; a possible D gene is TRBD2 (6 bases). Germline V CDR1 and CDR2: SQVTM, ANQGSEA. This CDR3 contains 14 residues. V lost 7 bases, J lost 6 bases, and 19 bases lay in between. In nucleotides, the CDR3 is TGCAGCGCCTCGAGCCTCCGGAGGGGCAATGAGCAGTTCTTC. Translated, it gives CSASSLRRGNEQFF.

The rearrangement uses TRBV7-8 and TRBJ1-4; D is perhaps TRBD1 (6 bases). Germline CDR1 is SGHVS and CDR2 is FQNEAQ. The CDR3 consists of 18 residues. V was cut by 3 bases and J by 1 base, with 18 bases left in between. In nucleotides, the CDR3 is TGTGCCAGCAGCTTTACAGGGTTCCAATGGGGAACTAATGAAAAACTGTTTTTT. Its protein is CASSFTGFQWGTNEKLFF.

The rearrangement uses TRBV5-4 and TRBJ1-1, with D possibly TRBD1 on 6 matching bases. The CDR3 runs 15 residues. V lost 0 bases and J lost 2, with 11 bases in between. Germline values: CDR1 SGHNT, CDR2 YYREEE (reference sequence). CDR3 in DNA: TGTGCCAGCAGCTTGGGGGGGGCGCGTAACACTGAAGCTTTCTTT. It specifies CASSLGGARNTEAFF. Filled out from reference TRBV5-4 and TRBJ1-1, the complete variable domain reads ETGVTQSPTHLIKTRGQQVTLRCSSQSGHNTVSWYQQALGQGPQFIFQYYREEENGRGNFPPRFSGLQFPNYSSELNVNALELDDSALYLCASSLGGARNTEAFFGQGTRLTVV.

The rearrangement joins TRBV5-6 to TRBJ2-1; 9 bases are a match to TRBD2. With V trimmed by 2 bases and J by 0 bases, 6 bases remained unmatched. Germline CDR1 and CDR2: SGHDT and YYEEEE. The CDR3 has 17 residues. The CDR3 bases are TGTGCCAGCAGCTTTCTTAGCGGGAGCCCCTCCTACAATGAGCAGTTCTTC. Its translation is CASSFLSGSPSYNEQFF.

This clone has only one observation. V and J are TRBV4-1 and TRBJ2-3; D may be TRBD1 or TRBD2 (5 bases each). Trimming left V 4 bases short and J 4 bases short, with 18 bases between. The V gene's germline CDR1 is MGHRA and CDR2 YSYEKL. This CDR3 spans 16 amino acids. CDR3 coding DNA: TGCGCCAGCAGCCTAGGTAACGGGGCAGGGCCAGATACGCAGTATTTT. Protein sequence: CASSLGNGAGPDTQYF.

V gene TRBV25-1 combines with J gene TRBJ1-1, with D possibly TRBD1 on 5 matching bases. Germline V lookup: CDR1 MGHDK, CDR2 SYGVNS. The length of the CDR3 is 12 residues. Trimming cost V 4 bases and J 5 bases, with 8 bases left between them. The CDR3 reads CASSVGVTEAFF. The CDR3 nucleotides read TGTGCCAGCAGTGTAGGGGTGACTGAAGCTTTCTTT. Full variable domain (rest looked up from reference TRBV25-1 and TRBJ1-1): EADIYQTPRYLVIGTGKKITLECSQTMGHDKMYWYQQDPGMELHLIHYSYGVNSTEKGDLSSESTVSRIRTEHFPLTLESARPSHTSQYLCASSVGVTEAFFGQGTRLTVV.

The chain is built from TRBV6-5 and TRBJ1-1; D remains ambiguous. CDR1 is MNHEY and CDR2 is SVGAGI in the germline V gene. The V and J ends lost 11 bases and 5 bases respectively, with 21 bases between them. There are 14 residues in the CDR3. The CDR3 is CAVGWRRGGTEAFF. The CDR3 nucleotides are TGTGCCGTAGGTTGGCGCCGGGGAGGGACTGAAGCTTTCTTT.

V and J are TRBV5-7 and TRBJ2-3, with D hard to call. TRBV5-7 belongs to the ORF category, with a function that is uncertain. V dropped 4 bases and J dropped 1 base, with 16 bases sitting between them. CDR3 size: 16 residues. In DNA, the CDR3 is TGTGCCAGCAGCCTGCGTCTCTCCTACCGCACAGATACGCAGTATTTT. Translating it yields CASSLRLSYRTDTQYF.

The chain joins TRBV7-8 to TRBJ2-3, with D unclear. The ends were cut back, 2 bases at V and 1 base at J, with 7 bases in the middle. CDR1 is SGHVS, CDR2 FQNEAQ, per germline. This CDR3 region has 14 residues. The CDR3: CASSLRSGTDTQYF. DNA of the CDR3: TGTGCCAGCAGCTTACGATCAGGCACAGATACGCAGTATTTT.

This chain joins TRBV7-2 and TRBJ2-1, with D perhaps TRBD1 (5 bases). The CDR3 is 13 residues long. Looked up from germline, CDR1 is SGHTA and CDR2 is FQGNSA. Trimming took off 4 bases at V and 8 bases at J, with 12 bases between the two ends. In DNA form, the CDR3 reads TGTGCCAGCAGCTACCTCGCAGGGCATGAGCAGTTCTTC. Its translation is CASSYLAGHEQFF.